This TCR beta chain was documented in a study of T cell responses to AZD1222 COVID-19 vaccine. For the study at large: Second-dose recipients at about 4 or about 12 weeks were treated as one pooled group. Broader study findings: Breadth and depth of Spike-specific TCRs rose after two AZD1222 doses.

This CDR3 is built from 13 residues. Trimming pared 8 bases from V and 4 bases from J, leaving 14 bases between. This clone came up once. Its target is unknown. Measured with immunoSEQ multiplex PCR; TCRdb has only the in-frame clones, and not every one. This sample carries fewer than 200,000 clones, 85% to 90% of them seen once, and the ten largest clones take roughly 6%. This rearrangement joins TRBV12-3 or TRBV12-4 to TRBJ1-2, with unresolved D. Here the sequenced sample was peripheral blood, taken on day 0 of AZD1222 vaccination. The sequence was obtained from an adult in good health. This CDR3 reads CASPIRSPYGYTF. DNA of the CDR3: TGTGCCAGCCCCATAAGGAGCCCCTATGGCTACACCTTC.